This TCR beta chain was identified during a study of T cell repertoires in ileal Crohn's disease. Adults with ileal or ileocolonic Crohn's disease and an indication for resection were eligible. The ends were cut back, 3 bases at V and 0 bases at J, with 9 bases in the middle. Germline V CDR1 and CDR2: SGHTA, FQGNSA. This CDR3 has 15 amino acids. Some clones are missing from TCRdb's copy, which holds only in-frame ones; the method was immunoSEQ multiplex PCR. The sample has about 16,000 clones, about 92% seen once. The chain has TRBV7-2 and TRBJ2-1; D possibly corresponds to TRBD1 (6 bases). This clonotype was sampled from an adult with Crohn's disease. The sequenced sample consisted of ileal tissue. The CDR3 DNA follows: TGTGCCAGCAGCTTGCAGGGGAGCTCCTACAATGAGCAGTTCTTC. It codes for CASSLQGSSYNEQFF.